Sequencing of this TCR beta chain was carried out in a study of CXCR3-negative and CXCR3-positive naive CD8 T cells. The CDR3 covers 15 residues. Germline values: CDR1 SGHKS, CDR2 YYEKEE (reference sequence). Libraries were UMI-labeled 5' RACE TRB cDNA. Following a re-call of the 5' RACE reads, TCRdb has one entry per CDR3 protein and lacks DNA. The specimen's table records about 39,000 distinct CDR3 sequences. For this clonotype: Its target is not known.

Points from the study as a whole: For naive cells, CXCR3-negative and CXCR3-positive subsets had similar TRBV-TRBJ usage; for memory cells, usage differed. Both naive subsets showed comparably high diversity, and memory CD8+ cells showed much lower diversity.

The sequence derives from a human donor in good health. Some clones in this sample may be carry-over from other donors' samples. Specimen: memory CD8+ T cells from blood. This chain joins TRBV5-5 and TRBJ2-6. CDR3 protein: CASSTLPAGADVLTF.